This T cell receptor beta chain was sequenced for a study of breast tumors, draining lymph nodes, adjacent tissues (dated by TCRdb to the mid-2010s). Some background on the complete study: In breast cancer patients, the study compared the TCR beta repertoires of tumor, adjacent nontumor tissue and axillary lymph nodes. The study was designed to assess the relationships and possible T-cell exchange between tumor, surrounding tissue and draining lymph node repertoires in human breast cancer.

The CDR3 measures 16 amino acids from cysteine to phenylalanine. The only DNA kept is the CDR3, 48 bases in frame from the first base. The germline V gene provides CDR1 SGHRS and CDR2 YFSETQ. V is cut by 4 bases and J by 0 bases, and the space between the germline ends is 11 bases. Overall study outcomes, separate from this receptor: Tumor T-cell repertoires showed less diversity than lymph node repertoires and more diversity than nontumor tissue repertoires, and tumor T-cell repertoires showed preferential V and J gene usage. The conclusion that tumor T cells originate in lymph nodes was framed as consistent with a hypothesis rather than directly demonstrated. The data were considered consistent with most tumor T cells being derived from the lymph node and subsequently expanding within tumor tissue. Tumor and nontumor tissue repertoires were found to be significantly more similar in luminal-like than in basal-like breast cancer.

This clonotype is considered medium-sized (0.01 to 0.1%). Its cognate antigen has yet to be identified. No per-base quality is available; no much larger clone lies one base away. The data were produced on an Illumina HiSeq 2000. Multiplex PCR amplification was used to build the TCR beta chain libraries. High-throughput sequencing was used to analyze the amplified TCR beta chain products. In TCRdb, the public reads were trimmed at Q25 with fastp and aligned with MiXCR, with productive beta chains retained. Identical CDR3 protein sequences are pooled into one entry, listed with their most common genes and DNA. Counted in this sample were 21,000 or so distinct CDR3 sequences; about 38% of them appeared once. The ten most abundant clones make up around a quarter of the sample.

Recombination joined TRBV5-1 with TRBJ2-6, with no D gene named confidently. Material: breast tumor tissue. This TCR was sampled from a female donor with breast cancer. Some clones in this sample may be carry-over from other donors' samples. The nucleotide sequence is TGCGCCAGCAGCCGGACGGTGAGCTCTGGGGCCAACGTCCTGACTTTC. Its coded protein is CASSRTVSSGANVLTF.